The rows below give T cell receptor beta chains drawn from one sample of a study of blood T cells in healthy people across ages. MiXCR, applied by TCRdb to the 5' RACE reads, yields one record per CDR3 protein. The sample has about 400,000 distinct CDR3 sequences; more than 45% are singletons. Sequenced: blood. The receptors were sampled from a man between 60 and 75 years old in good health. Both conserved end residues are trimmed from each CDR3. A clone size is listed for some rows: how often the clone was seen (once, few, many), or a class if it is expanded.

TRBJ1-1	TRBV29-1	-	SVNAGNTEAF
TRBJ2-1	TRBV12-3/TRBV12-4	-	ASSVLRESREQF
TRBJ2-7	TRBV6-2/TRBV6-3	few	ASSKGGISYEQY
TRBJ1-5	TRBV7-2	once	ASSLGAWAGYQPQH
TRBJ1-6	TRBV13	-	ASKRNSPLH
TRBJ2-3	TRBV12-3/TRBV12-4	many	ASSRGAVRIDTQY
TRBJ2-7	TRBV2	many	ASSQQGSYEQY
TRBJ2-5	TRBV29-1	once	SGWDNEQY
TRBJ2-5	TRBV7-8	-	ASSPLQGMVGETQY
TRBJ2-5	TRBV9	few	ASSGGTKETQY
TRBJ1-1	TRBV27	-	ASSLQPGQVHTEAF
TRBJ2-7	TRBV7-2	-	ASSPGGGLFAPY
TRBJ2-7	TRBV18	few	ASSRRDGATYEQY
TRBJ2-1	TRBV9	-	ASRAGPAGEQF
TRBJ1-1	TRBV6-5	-	ASSYGRGGTEAF
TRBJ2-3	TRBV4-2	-	ASSQEKREADTQY
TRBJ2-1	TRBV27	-	ASSLSGYSYNEQF
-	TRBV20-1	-	SALGNEQY
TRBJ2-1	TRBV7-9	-	ASSSPAGGSYNEQF
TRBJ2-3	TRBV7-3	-	ASSLNRLADTQY
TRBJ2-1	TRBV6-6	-	ASRPGLGAYKEQF
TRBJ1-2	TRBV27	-	ASSSIDPWRGYT
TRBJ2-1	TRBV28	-	ASSPAGIDNEQF
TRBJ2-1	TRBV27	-	ASSLEDRRTYNEQF
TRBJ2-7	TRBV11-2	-	ASSQGVYSSYEQY
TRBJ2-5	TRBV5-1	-	ASSKTGVETQY
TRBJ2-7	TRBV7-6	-	ASSRRREGEQY
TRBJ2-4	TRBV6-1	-	ASSVEDSRTLAKNIQY
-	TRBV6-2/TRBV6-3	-	ASSYGQGREETQY
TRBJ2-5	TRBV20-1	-	SAHQEGLAGQETQY